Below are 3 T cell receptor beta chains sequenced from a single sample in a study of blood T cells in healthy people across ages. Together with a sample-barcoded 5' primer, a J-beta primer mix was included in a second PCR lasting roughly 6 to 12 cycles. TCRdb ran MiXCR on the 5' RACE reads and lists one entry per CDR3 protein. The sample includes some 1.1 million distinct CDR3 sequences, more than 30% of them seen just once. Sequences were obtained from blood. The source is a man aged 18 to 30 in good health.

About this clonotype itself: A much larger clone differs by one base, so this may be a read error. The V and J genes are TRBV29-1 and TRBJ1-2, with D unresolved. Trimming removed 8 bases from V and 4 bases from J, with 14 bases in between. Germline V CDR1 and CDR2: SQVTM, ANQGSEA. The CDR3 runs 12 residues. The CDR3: CSFGSWGYGYTF. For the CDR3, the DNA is TGCAGCTTCGGGTCCTGGGGCTATGGCTACACCTTC.

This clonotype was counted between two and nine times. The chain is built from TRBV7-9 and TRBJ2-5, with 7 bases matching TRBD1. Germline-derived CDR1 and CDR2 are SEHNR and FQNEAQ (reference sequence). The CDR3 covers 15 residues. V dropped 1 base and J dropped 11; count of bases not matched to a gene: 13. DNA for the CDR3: TGTGCCAGCAGCTTAGAATTTGACAGGGCGAAAGAGCAGTACTTC. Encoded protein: CASSLEFDRAKEQYF.

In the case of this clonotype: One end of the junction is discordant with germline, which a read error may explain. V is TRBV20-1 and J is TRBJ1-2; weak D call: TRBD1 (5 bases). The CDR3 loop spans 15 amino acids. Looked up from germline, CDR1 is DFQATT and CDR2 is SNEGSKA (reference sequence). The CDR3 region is CSATKIGRGNYGHTF. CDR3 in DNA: TGCAGTGCCACGAAGATTGGTAGGGGCAACTATGGCCACACCTTC.